This T cell receptor (beta chain) stems from a study of T cell responses to AZD1222 COVID-19 vaccine. Study-wide points: Clonal diversity was possibly underestimated, and the donors were mostly white British, with more females. AZD1222 recipients seropositive at baseline numbered only six. Sampling captured repertoires only after the peak T cell response.

About this clone: The antigen is not known.

Generated by immunoSEQ multiplex PCR, the TCRdb table keeps only in-frame clones and is missing some. The table shows roughly 66,000 clones, with 65% to 85% occurring only once. Germline assignment: CDR1 DFQATT and CDR2 SNEGSKA (reference sequence). This CDR3 comprises 11 residues. The V end lost 0 bases, the J end lost 8 bases, and 7 bases lay between the germline ends. The V and J genes are TRBV20-1 and TRBJ1-2; D is uncertain. This clonotype originated in an adult in good health. This specimen was peripheral blood, taken on day 0 of AZD1222 vaccination. Here the CDR3 reads CSAREGWGYTF. In DNA, the CDR3 is TGCAGTGCTAGAGAGGGTTGGGGCTACACCTTC.